The 32 T cell receptor beta chains below all came from one sample that was sequenced in a study of glioma-infiltrating T cells. Using RNA template, CDR3s of TCR alpha and beta were amplified with iRepertoire arm-PCR. TCRdb independently ran MiXCR on the multiplex PCR reads; one entry per CDR3 protein. The data show more than 100,000 distinct CDR3 sequences, around 28% seen once. The material sequenced was glioma tissue, nonneoplastic brain tissue, or PBMCs (not recorded which). Receptor source: a human donor with low-grade glioma or glioblastoma, undergoing nonglioma brain surgery, or in good health (not recorded which).

This clonotype has only a few counts. The chain recombines TRBV4-1 with TRBJ1-3; D is unclear. Germline CDR1 is MGHRA and CDR2 is YSYEKL. The V and J ends lost 2 bases and 2 bases respectively, with 10 bases between them. The CDR3 sequence is 15 residues long. The CDR3 DNA follows: TGCGCCAGCAGCCAACACGGAGGGACTGGAAACACCATATATTTT. It yields the protein CASSQHGGTGNTIYF.

This clonotype was picked up many times. CDR3 nucleotides: TGTGCCAGCTCATATATTACCGGGACAGGGGAAAGGAATGAGCAGTTCTTC. Protein: CASSYITGTGERNEQFF. The gene calls are TRBV18 and TRBJ2-1; 10 nucleotides agree with TRBD1. The CDR3 is 17 amino acids. Germline-derived CDR1 and CDR2 are KGHSH and LQKENI. Trimming cost V 5 bases and J 7 bases; bases outside gene matches: 14.

As concerns this clonotype: This may arise from a read error, as a much more abundant clone is one base away. The chain has TRBV10-2 and TRBJ1-1, with D tentatively TRBD1 (6 bases). Germline values: CDR1 WSHSY, CDR2 SAAADI. This CDR3 region has 12 residues. CDR3 DNA: TGCGCCAGCAGGTACCGGGACACTGAAGCTTACTTT. This sequence encodes CASRYRDTEAYF.

The rearrangement links TRBV20-1 to TRBJ2-1; D might be TRBD2 (6 bases). This CDR3 has 15 residues. Trimming stripped 6 bases from V and 9 bases from J, with 24 bases between. Germline V gene sequence: CDR1 DFQATT, CDR2 SNEGSKA (reference sequence). Written as DNA, the CDR3 is TGCAGTGCGAAAAGTCCGGGACTGAACCTGGTTGAGCAGTTCTTC. It translates to CSAKSPGLNLVEQFF.

This clonotype was recorded many times. This rearrangement joins TRBV6-2 or TRBV6-3 to TRBJ2-2; D is perhaps TRBD1 (6 bases). Trimming removed 4 bases from V and 5 bases from J, with 17 bases in between. The CDR3 consists of 16 residues. Germline CDR1 and CDR2: MNHEY and SVGEGT. Here the CDR3 reads CASSSRWGPGTGELFF. The DNA of the CDR3 is TGTGCCAGCAGTTCCCGGTGGGGGCCGGGGACCGGGGAGCTGTTTTTT.

The table lists this clonotype with a few counts. The genes are TRBV13 and TRBJ2-7; a weak D match, TRBD2 (6 bases). Trimming cost V 5 bases and J 5 bases, with 13 bases left between them. The CDR3 loop spans 13 amino acids. Germline lookup yields CDR1 PRHDT and CDR2 FYEKMQ (reference sequence). The chain's CDR3 is CASSIVGGNEQYF. Here the CDR3 DNA reads TGTGCCAGCAGCATTGTGGGCGGGAACGAGCAGTACTTC.

The chain joins TRBV7-2 to TRBJ2-3, with D unresolved. The CDR3 contains 10 residues. In germline, CDR1 is SGHTA, CDR2 FQGNSA. V gave up 11 bases and J gave up 1 base, with 4 bases separating them. DNA for the CDR3: TGTGCCTGCCGCACAGATACGCAGTATTTT. Protein sequence: CACRTDTQYF.

Regarding this clonotype: A much bigger clone sits one base away, suggesting this may be a read error. V and J are TRBV12-3 or TRBV12-4 and TRBJ1-1; D is possibly TRBD1 (5 bases). CDR3 size: 14 residues. Here the CDR3 reads CASSLRDGNTEDFF. CDR3 nucleotides: TGTGCCAGCAGTTTGCGGGACGGTAACACTGAAGATTTCTTT.

This clonotype came up many times. This sequence joins TRBV6-1 and TRBJ2-5; D possibly uses TRBD1 or TRBD2 (6 bases each). The V end lost 7 bases, the J end lost 2 bases, and 17 bases lay between the germline ends. The germline gives CDR1 MNHNS, CDR2 SASEGT. The CDR3 has 15 residues. This CDR3 reads CASTLGRGPQETQYF. In nucleotides, the CDR3 is TGTGCCAGCACCCTCGGCCGGGGGCCGCAAGAGACCCAGTACTTC.

This clonotype was seen at least ten times. The chain uses TRBV7-9 and TRBJ1-1; no clear D gene. The V end lost 5 bases, the J end lost 0 bases, and 10 bases lay between the germline ends. Germline V CDR1 and CDR2: SEHNR, FQNEAQ (reference sequence). This CDR3 is 14 amino acids long. The CDR3 DNA reads TGTGCCAGCAGCAAGGACTTCCTGAACACTGAAGCTTTCTTT. This codes for CASSKDFLNTEAFF.

This clonotype is classed as large. The V gene is TRBV28, the J gene TRBJ1-1, with no clear D. V lost 3 bases to trimming and J lost 12 bases, with 17 bases between them. Germline assignment: CDR1 MDHEN and CDR2 SYDVKM. The CDR3 has 13 residues. This CDR3 reads CASSLSQSSGPFF. The CDR3 nucleotides are TGTGCCAGCAGTTTGTCTCAGAGTTCAGGACCTTTCTTT.

The chain employs TRBV6-2 or TRBV6-3 and TRBJ2-5; D possibly corresponds to TRBD2 (5 bases). In germline, CDR1 is MNHEY, CDR2 SVGEGT. V was cut by 2 bases and J by 3 bases, with 13 bases left in between. This CDR3 comprises 15 residues. The CDR3 DNA follows: TGTGCCAGCAGTTACAGGAGTTCCGGGGAAGAGACCCAGTACTTC. This translates into CASSYRSSGEETQYF.

This clonotype appeared many times. The rearrangement links TRBV7-6 to TRBJ1-1, with D tentatively TRBD1 (5 bases). Trimming removed 0 bases from V and 3 bases from J, with 17 bases in between. Germline V lookup: CDR1 SGHVS, CDR2 FNYEAQ. The CDR3 extends over 17 amino acids. The CDR3 protein is CASSLAAGQAGHTEAFF. CDR3 coding DNA: TGTGCCAGCAGCTTAGCCGCGGGGCAGGCAGGTCACACTGAAGCTTTCTTT.

The sample holds many counts of this clonotype. The conserved phenylalanine or tryptophan is not found at the CDR3 terminus, so this likely reflects a read error. The DNA is left out, because the CDR3 cannot be placed on it with certainty; the CDR3 is given as TCRdb lists it. The gene calls are TRBV28 and TRBJ2-7; the D call TRBD2 from the table was never checked on the DNA. The CDR3 is 13 amino acids in total, end residues counted. Germline V CDR1 and CDR2: MDHEN, SYDVKM. The CDR3 sequence is CASSFGTSGFQNL.

The V and J genes are TRBV4-1 and TRBJ1-2; D is unresolved. Per the germline V gene, CDR1 is MGHRA and CDR2 is YSYEKL. V was shortened by 1 base and J by 8 bases, with 14 bases between the two germline ends. This CDR3 has 14 residues. The CDR3 DNA reads as TGCGCCAGCAGCCAAGGGCAGGCCCAAGGCGGCTACACCTTC. Amino acids: CASSQGQAQGGYTF.

The table lists this clonotype with many counts. The chain has TRBV19 and TRBJ1-5, with D hard to call. The CDR3 is 15 residues long. V lost 9 bases, J lost 0 bases, and 15 bases lay in between. Germline loops: CDR1 LNHDA, CDR2 SQIVND (reference sequence). CDR3 region: CASRTVSYSNQPQHF. The DNA of the CDR3 is TGTGCCAGCCGGACCGTTAGTTATAGCAATCAGCCCCAGCATTTT.

Concerning this clonotype itself: A much larger clone differs from this one at a single base, so this may be a read error. This CDR3 reads CASSPVHGRQGSSYERYF. CDR3 DNA: TGTGCCAGCAGCCCAGTACACGGAAGACAGGGGAGCTCCTACGAGCGGTACTTC. The chain employs TRBV6-1 and TRBJ2-7, with 8 positions matching TRBD1. The CDR3 runs to 18 residues. Germline assignment: CDR1 MNHNS and CDR2 SASEGT.

On this clonotype: A much larger clone differs by one base, so this may be a read error. V usage is TRBV20-1 and J usage is TRBJ1-1, with 7 bases aligning to TRBD1. This CDR3 comprises 14 residues. CDR1 is DFQATT, CDR2 SNEGSKA, per germline (reference sequence). CDR3 sequence reads: CSDREGAGGTEAFF. CDR3 DNA sequence: TGCAGTGATAGAGAGGGGGCTGGAGGCACTGAAGCTTTCTTT.

Points on this clonotype: Just one base apart from a much larger clone, this may be a read error. The chain uses TRBV6-1 and TRBJ2-7; D not resolved. The length of the CDR3 is 14 residues. The germline V gene has CDR1 MNHNS and CDR2 SASEGT. In DNA, the CDR3 is TGTGCCAGCAGGCGAGGACGGCTCTCCTACGGGCAGTACTTC. Translated, it gives CASRRGRLSYGQYF.

This clonotype was seen at least ten times. CDR3 DNA: TGTGCCAGCACCGAATGGGGGACTATTACAGATACGCAGTATTTT. Translation gives CASTEWGTITDTQYF. This sequence joins TRBV6-1 and TRBJ2-3, with 7 bases that match TRBD2. Losses at the gene ends were 7 bases for V and 3 bases for J; bases not matched to a gene: 10. The CDR3 covers 15 residues. Germline V gene lookup returns CDR1 MNHNS and CDR2 SASEGT.

This clonotype appeared a few times. The J gene is TRBJ2-3, the V gene TRBV19; 7 bases fit TRBD1. V shed 5 bases and J 4 bases; nucleotides not matched to a gene: 9. CDR1 is LNHDA and CDR2 is SQIVND in the germline V gene (reference sequence). The CDR3 is 15 amino acids. The CDR3 region is CASSPQGQKPDTQYF. The CDR3 bases are TGTGCCAGTAGTCCCCAGGGACAGAAACCAGATACGCAGTATTTT.

The CDR3 spells CASSLAGTANTEAFF. Here the CDR3 DNA reads TGTGCCAGCAGCTTGGCCGGGACAGCAAACACTGAAGCTTTCTTT. V and J are TRBV5-8 and TRBJ1-1; 7 bases are shared with TRBD1. The germline V gene encodes CDR1 SGHTS and CDR2 YDEGEE. The CDR3 runs 15 residues. The V segment lost 0 bases and the J segment 2 bases; nucleotides outside the gene matches: 4.

This clonotype was counted ten times or more. V usage is TRBV6-1 and J usage is TRBJ1-5; no reliable D call. Germline V gene lookup returns CDR1 MNHNS and CDR2 SASEGT. CDR3 size: 13 residues. V was pared by 5 bases and J by 7 bases, with 12 bases between. Here the CDR3 reads CASSSGVGQPQHF. The CDR3 DNA is TGTGCCAGCAGTTCTGGGGTAGGGCAGCCCCAGCATTTT.

This clonotype has at least ten counts. The genes are TRBV7-8 and TRBJ2-5; the D is unclear. This CDR3 region has 15 residues. With 5 bases removed from V and 6 bases from J, the gap between germline ends came to 19 bases. Germline V lookup: CDR1 SGHVS, CDR2 FQNEAQ. CDR3 residues: CASSTTQDAIQTQYF. DNA of the CDR3: TGTGCCAGCAGCACCACACAAGACGCCATCCAGACCCAGTACTTC. Complete variable domain (other parts from reference TRBV7-8 and TRBJ2-5): GAGVSQSPRYKVAKRGQDVALRCDPISGHVSLFWYQQALGQGPEFLTYFQNEAQLDKSGLPSDRFFAERPEGSVSTLKIQRTQQEDSAVYLCASSTTQDAIQTQYFGPGTRLLVL.

This clonotype was seen only a few times. The chain is built from TRBV12-3 or TRBV12-4 and TRBJ1-2, with D unclear. Trimming stripped 3 bases from V and 0 bases from J, with 8 bases between. The CDR3 sequence is 14 residues long. In DNA form, the CDR3 reads TGTGCCAGCAGTTTCTATACAGCTAACTATGGCTACACCTTC. It specifies CASSFYTANYGYTF.

This clonotype was counted at least ten times. J is TRBJ1-5 and V is TRBV2; D not resolved. CDR3 length: 12 amino acids. Trimming took 2 bases from V and 11 from J, leaving 10 bases between them. Germline CDR1 SNHLY, CDR2 FYNNEI. CDR3 sequence: CASSETERTQHF. The CDR3 DNA sequence: TGTGCCAGCAGTGAAACAGAACGGACCCAGCATTTT.

Concerning this clonotype itself: It may be a read error: a sequence one base away is much more abundant. J is TRBJ1-2 and V is TRBV5-1; D is unresolved. V was trimmed by 3 bases and J by 4 bases, leaving 10 bases between them. CDR1 is SGHRS and CDR2 is YFSETQ in the germline V gene. This CDR3 contains 13 residues. The CDR3 nucleotides are TGCGCCAGCAGCTCCCACCCGAGCTATGGCTACACCTTC. Translating it yields CASSSHPSYGYTF.

The chain combines TRBV4-1 with TRBJ1-1; D unresolved. Germline V gene sequence: CDR1 MGHRA, CDR2 YSYEKL. Trimming removed 2 bases from V and 5 bases from J, with 15 bases in between. The CDR3 runs to 15 residues. CDR3 sequence: CASSQSPGGKTEAFF. The CDR3 nucleotides read TGCGCCAGCAGCCAAAGCCCCGGTGGGAAAACTGAAGCTTTCTTT.

This clonotype was seen many times. V gene TRBV5-1 combines with J gene TRBJ2-2; the D is unclear. Germline V lookup: CDR1 SGHRS, CDR2 YFSETQ. This CDR3 has 12 amino acids. V was clipped by 7 bases and J by 1 base, with 5 bases between them. CDR3 sequence reads: CASGQNTGELFF. The CDR3 coding sequence is TGCGCCAGCGGCCAGAACACCGGGGAGCTGTTTTTT.

This clonotype was detected ten times or more. The rearrangement links TRBV6-1 to TRBJ1-2; 7 nucleotides line up with TRBD1. The CDR3 runs 12 residues. Germline loops: CDR1 MNHNS, CDR2 SASEGT. Trimming removed 5 bases from V and 4 bases from J; junction bases left unmatched: 1. The CDR3 loop reads CASSRQGYGYTF. CDR3 DNA sequence: TGTGCCAGCAGTAGACAGGGCTATGGCTACACCTTC.

This clonotype was picked up many times. The rearrangement joins TRBV7-2 to TRBJ2-2; D gene uncertain. V was clipped by 2 bases and J by 2 bases, with 9 bases between them. The CDR3 runs 15 residues. Germline V gene lookup returns CDR1 SGHTA and CDR2 FQGNSA. The DNA for the CDR3 is TGTGCCAGCAGCTTACAGGCCCATAACACCGGGGAGCTGTTTTTT. Protein: CASSLQAHNTGELFF.

A remark on this clonotype: A read error may produce the germline difference seen at one junction end. The chain combines TRBV12-3 or TRBV12-4 with TRBJ1-5; D may be TRBD1 (6 bases). The CDR3 sequence is 15 residues long. CDR3 bases: TGTGCCAGCAGCTTCGACAGGTTTAGCGATCAGCCCCAGCATTTT. Residues: CASSFDRFSDQPQHF.